The text below deals with one TCR beta chain. The antigen is unknown. The sample comes from a study of response to subunit inactivated influenza vaccine. Regarding the study as a whole: The authors proposed limited new T cell recruitment per seasonal influenza vaccination.

CDR3 size: 14 residues. V was cut by 3 bases and J by 4 bases, with 13 bases left in between. TCRdb fed the RT-PCR reads into MiXCR, producing one record per CDR3 protein. The sample yields roughly 630,000 distinct CDR3 sequences, about 14% seen once. The sample consisted of PBMCs from blood, taken 14 to 15 days before vaccination. The chain recombines TRBV12-3 or TRBV12-4 with TRBJ2-7; the D gene could be TRBD1 or TRBD2 (6 bases each). This TCR derives from a man aged 50-60 years who received an inactivated influenza vaccine. The CDR3 sequence is CASSLGGKGYEQYF. The CDR3 bases are TGTGCCAGCAGTTTGGGGGGCAAGGGGTACGAGCAGTACTTC.